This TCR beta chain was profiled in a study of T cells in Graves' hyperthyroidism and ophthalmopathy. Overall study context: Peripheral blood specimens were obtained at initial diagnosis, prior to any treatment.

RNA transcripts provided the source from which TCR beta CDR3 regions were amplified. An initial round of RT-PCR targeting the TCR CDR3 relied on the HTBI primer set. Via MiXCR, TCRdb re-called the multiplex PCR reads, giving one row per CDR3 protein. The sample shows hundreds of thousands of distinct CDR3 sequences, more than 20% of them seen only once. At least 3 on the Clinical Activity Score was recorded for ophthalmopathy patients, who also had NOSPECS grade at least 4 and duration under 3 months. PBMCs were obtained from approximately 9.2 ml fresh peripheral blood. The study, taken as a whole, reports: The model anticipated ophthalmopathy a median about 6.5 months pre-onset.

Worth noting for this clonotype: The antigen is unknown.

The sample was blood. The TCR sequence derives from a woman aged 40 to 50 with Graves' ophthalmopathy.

This CDR3 reads CASSESVYEQYF. The CDR3 DNA is TGTGCCAGCAGTGAAAGCGTTTACGAGCAGTACTTC. The rearrangement links TRBV6-1 to TRBJ2-7; no reliable D call. The V end was cut by 2 bases, the J end by 4 bases, with 6 bases between. CDR3 size: 12 residues. Germline lookup yields CDR1 MNHNS and CDR2 SASEGT.